This is a list of T cell receptor beta chains from one sample in a study of shared clonotypes between healthy human individuals. Repertoires were generated with immunoSEQ multiplex PCR, while TCRdb's copy carries only in-frame clones and drops some. The sample lists 2 million or so clones; approximately 95% were seen once. Sequenced material: naive CD8+ T cells sorted from blood. The receptor set was obtained from a man aged 18 to 29 in good health. Both conserved end residues are part of each CDR3. D genes are given only for firm matches. For some rows the clone size is stated as once, few or many, or as a class when expanded; others skip it.

.	TRBV5-1	.	TRBJ2-7	12	TGCGCCAGCGCCACAGGGAGCGGCGAGCAGTACTTC	CASATGSGEQYF
.	TRBV29-1	TRBD2	TRBJ2-7	13	TGCAGCGTTGCGTTACTGACTAGCGACGAGCAGTACTTC	CSVALLTSDEQYF
.	TRBV7-9	.	TRBJ1-6	14	TGTGCCAGCAGCGCGGAAGCAGGGTGGGCCGGCCTCCACTTT	CASSAEAGWAGLHF
.	TRBV10-3	TRBD2	TRBJ2-3	16	TGTGCCATCAGTGTGCTCGCGGGGGGTAGCACAGATACGCAGTATTTT	CAISVLAGGSTDTQYF
.	TRBV4-2	TRBD1	TRBJ2-7	15	TGTGCCAGCAGCCAGGAAGGGACAGGCCCCTACGAGCAGTACTTC	CASSQEGTGPYEQYF
.	TRBV5-6	TRBD2	TRBJ2-1	13	TGTGCCAGCAGCTCTAGCGGTTACAATGAGCAGTTCTTC	CASSSSGYNEQFF
.	TRBV7-2	.	TRBJ2-1	15	TGTGCCAGCAGCCCCCGGCAGCGACCCTTCCACGAGCAGTTCTTC	CASSPRQRPFHEQFF
.	TRBV28	TRBD1	TRBJ1-5	14	TGTGCCAGCAGTGTACAGGGGGCCGCTCAGCCCCAGCATTTT	CASSVQGAAQPQHF
.	TRBV30	.	TRBJ2-7	13	TGTGCCTGGAGTCCCGGACACGGGGGCGAGCAGTACTTC	CAWSPGHGGEQYF
.	TRBV4-3	TRBD1	TRBJ1-1	13	TGCGCCAGCAGCTACAGGGGGGCCACTGAAGCTTTCTTT	CASSYRGATEAFF
once	TRBV6-5	.	TRBJ1-2	14	TGTGCCAGCAGTTACTCGGAGGGTGATGGCGGCTACACCTTC	CASSYSEGDGGYTF
once	TRBV9	TRBD1	TRBJ1-4	15	TGTGCCAGCAGCGTAGAGGACAGGGTTGGTGAAAAACTGTTTTTT	CASSVEDRVGEKLFF
.	TRBV6-1	.	TRBJ1-6	11	TGTGCCAGCAGTGAGGGATCACCCCTCCACTTT	CASSEGSPLHF
.	TRBV7-9	.	TRBJ2-7	14	TGTGCCAGCAGCCCCCGGCTTAACTCCTACGAGCAGTACTTC	CASSPRLNSYEQYF
.	TRBV11-2	.	TRBJ1-6	16	TGTGCCAGCAGCTTAGATTTTACCGGGTATAATTCACCCCTCCACTTT	CASSLDFTGYNSPLHF
once	TRBV4-3	TRBD1	TRBJ2-1	17	TGCGCCAGCAGCCAAAGCGGAAGGACAGGGTTCACGAATGAGCAGTTCTTC	CASSQSGRTGFTNEQFF
.	TRBV11-2	TRBD2	TRBJ2-7	15	TGTGCCAGCAGCTTCCTAGCGGGGCCCCCTTACGAGCAGTACTTC	CASSFLAGPPYEQYF
.	TRBV29-1	.	TRBJ2-4	12	TGCAGCGTTAGGGGGGCCAAAAACATTCAGTACTTC	CSVRGAKNIQYF
.	TRBV15	TRBD1	TRBJ1-1	14	TGTGCCACCAGCAGGGACAGGGTGAACACTGAAGCTTTCTTT	CATSRDRVNTEAFF
.	TRBV9	.	TRBJ1-1	15	TGTGCCAGCAGCGTTACAGGGCAGGAGGACACTGAAGCTTTCTTT	CASSVTGQEDTEAFF
.	TRBV13	.	TRBJ2-2	12	TGTGCCAGCGCAGGGGACACCGGGGAGCTGTTTTTT	CASAGDTGELFF
.	TRBV7-8	.	TRBJ1-6	18	TGTGCCAGCAGCACTAGAAATACAGGTGTTTTGTGGTACTCACCCCTCCACTTT	CASSTRNTGVLWYSPLHF